Described below is a single T cell receptor beta chain sequence and its context. Its target is not known. These data come from a study of monozygotic twins with inflammatory bowel disease. CDR1 is PRHDT, CDR2 FYEKMQ, per germline (reference sequence). This CDR3 is 15 amino acids long. The study, taken as a whole, reports: Patient repertoires may have gained variability from differing immunosuppressive treatments.

Using TCRalpha and TCRbeta cDNA, the researchers carried out two nested PCRs that lasted roughly 16 and 10 cycles. TCRdb re-called the 5' RACE reads and gives one entry per CDR3 protein, without DNA. The sample table includes about 440,000 distinct CDR3 sequences. Sequenced: blood. This chain links TRBV13 with TRBJ2-1; checking the TCRdb D call of TRBD1 is not possible without DNA. This sequence was found in a human donor with ulcerative colitis or Crohn's disease, or a healthy co-twin of an affected twin (not recorded which). This CDR3 is CASSEWGAVYNEQFF.